This TCR beta chain is drawn from a study of blood T cell repertoires in COVID-19. As for the study in general: Sites across the United States, Italy and Spain contributed samples from acute and convalescent COVID-19. Sources were T cells, B-cell-depleted T cells, or PBMCs; the material itself was cDNA or gDNA.

As processed by the authors: Nucleated cell counts were estimated from reference gene primer amplification. Profiling relied on immunoSEQ multiplex PCR, and the TCRdb table lists in-frame clones only, not all of them. From that table come the V and J calls and clone size; the DNA was used to work out D and trimming. The sample carries 90,000 to 120,000 clones, about four fifths recorded once. This sequence was found in a human donor in a cohort sampled during active COVID-19. Sequencing was carried out using peripheral blood.

The CDR3 sequence is CASSIAGASNQPQHF. In DNA form, the CDR3 reads TGTGCCAGTAGTATAGCAGGGGCTAGCAATCAGCCCCAGCATTTT. This rearrangement joins TRBV19 to TRBJ1-5; the D gene is possibly TRBD1 (6 bases). CDR3 length: 15 residues. Trimming removed 1 base from V and 0 bases from J, with 7 bases in between. The germline gives CDR1 LNHDA, CDR2 SQIVND (reference sequence).